These 10 T cell receptor beta chains came from one sample sequenced in a study of response to subunit inactivated influenza vaccine. One entry per CDR3 protein, called by TCRdb with MiXCR from the RT-PCR reads. The sample contains around 570,000 distinct CDR3 sequences, 7.6% of which appear only once. Source: PBMCs from blood, taken roughly 24 months after vaccination. The receptors were sampled from a man aged 50-75 years who received an inactivated influenza vaccine.

This chain links TRBV10-3 with TRBJ2-3; D may be TRBD1 (5 bases). This CDR3 comprises 12 residues. Trimming removed 8 bases at V and 0 bases at J, with 6 bases between. From germline, CDR1 is ENHRY and CDR2 SYGVKD. CDR3 DNA sequence: TGTGCCATCGGACAAAGCACAGATACGCAGTATTTT. It translates to CAIGQSTDTQYF.

This clonotype was observed at least ten times. The chain has TRBV12-3 or TRBV12-4 and TRBJ2-7, with TRBD1 matching over 7 bases. V trimming: 6 bases; J trimming: 5 bases; junction bases outside the gene matches: 7. CDR3 size: 13 residues. The CDR3 sequence is CASSHRGSDEQYF. DNA of the CDR3: TGTGCCAGCAGCCACAGGGGTTCGGACGAGCAGTACTTC.

The chain is built from TRBV12-5 and TRBJ2-1, with D possibly being TRBD2 (6 bases). V dropped 6 bases and J dropped 15 bases, with 18 bases sitting between them. This CDR3 region has 12 residues. Per the germline V gene, CDR1 is LGHNT and CDR2 is FRNRAP. CDR3 in amino acids: CASGRGSDNRFF. CDR3 nucleotides: TGTGCTAGTGGCCGGGGGTCGGACAACCGGTTCTTC.

This clonotype was picked up many times. The genes are TRBV5-1 and TRBJ2-3; D gene uncertain. This CDR3 comprises 14 residues. Between the trimmed V and J ends, which lost 0 bases and 2 bases, there was a span of 7 bases. The germline V gene encodes CDR1 SGHRS and CDR2 YFSETQ. CDR3 residues: CASSLGRATDTQYF. The CDR3 DNA sequence: TGCGCCAGCAGCTTGGGAAGGGCCACAGATACGCAGTATTTT.

A few counts support this clonotype. This rearrangement joins TRBV12-3 or TRBV12-4 to TRBJ2-7; 9 nucleotides line up with TRBD1. The CDR3 spans 14 residues. V lost 6 bases, J lost 7 bases, and 10 bases stayed unmatched. CDR3 DNA sequence: TGTGCCAGCAGCCCGGACAGGGGATTTGGAGAGCAGTACTTC. This codes for CASSPDRGFGEQYF.

This clonotype has more than one count but fewer than ten. The rearrangement uses TRBV5-1 and TRBJ1-1; D gene unclear. Per germline, CDR1 SGHRS and CDR2 YFSETQ. V gave up 4 bases and J gave up 4 bases, with 14 bases separating them. The CDR3 sequence is 14 residues long. Written as DNA, the CDR3 is TGCGCCAGCAGCGGGAGGGCGTTCGGCACTGAAGCTTTCTTT. Translated, it gives CASSGRAFGTEAFF. Drawing the rest from reference TRBV5-1 and TRBJ1-1, the complete variable domain is KAGVTQTPRYLIKTRGQQVTLSCSPISGHRSVSWYQQTPGQGLQFLFEYFSETQRNKGNFPGRFSGRQFSNSRSEMNVSTLELGDSALYLCASSGRAFGTEAFFGQGTRLTVV.

This clonotype appeared many times. The chain uses TRBV14 and TRBJ2-1; TRBD2 agrees at 7 bases. CDR3 size: 15 residues. Trimming took 8 bases from V and 10 from J; bases not matched to a gene: 17. Germline V lookup: CDR1 SGHDN, CDR2 FVKESK. The CDR3 sequence is CASSEGAGSRDEQFF. The CDR3 DNA follows: TGTGCCAGCTCCGAGGGAGCGGGGTCAAGAGACGAGCAGTTCTTC.

This chain links TRBV20-1 with TRBJ2-2; D gene ambiguous. Germline values: CDR1 DFQATT, CDR2 SNEGSKA (reference sequence). This CDR3 comprises 14 residues. Trimming removed 3 bases from V and 0 bases from J, with 8 bases in between. CDR3 sequence (DNA): TGCAGTGCTAGCGACTCCCCGAACACCGGGGAGCTGTTTTTT. This translates into CSASDSPNTGELFF.

This clonotype occurred a few times. The chain carries TRBV7-2 and TRBJ2-5, with TRBD2 identical over 8 bases. CDR3 size: 16 residues. The V and J ends lost 4 bases and 5 bases, in that order; junction bases with no gene match: 12. Germline V gene data show CDR1 as SGHTA and CDR2 as FQGNSA. CDR3 loop: CASSSRGLAGGETQYF. CDR3 nucleotides: TGTGCCAGCAGCTCCCGGGGGCTAGCGGGTGGGGAGACCCAGTACTTC.

This clonotype has just a few counts. The genes are TRBV18 and TRBJ2-7; TRBD1 aligns across 12 bases. The V segment lost 3 bases and the J segment 6 bases; nucleotides outside the gene matches: 3. There are 14 residues in the CDR3. Per the germline V gene, CDR1 is KGHSH and CDR2 is LQKENI. The CDR3 region has the DNA TGTGCCAGCTCACCCGGGACAGGGGGCGCCGAGCAGTACTTC. Protein product: CASSPGTGGAEQYF.